This T cell receptor (beta chain) was documented in a study of a mutant IDH1 vaccine in newly diagnosed glioma. Study overall: Previous care, which was radiotherapy, temozolomide, or both, most often involved both.

The CDR3 totals 15 residues. Trimming left V 4 bases short and J 1 base short, with 14 bases between. CDR1 is SGHKS, CDR2 YYEKEE, per germline (reference sequence). Time point here: baseline, week 1 (first vaccination visit). Treatment noted: pre-vaccination baseline after standard-of-care therapy. New WHO grade 3 or 4 astrocytomas that were IDH1-mutant and ATRX-lost had been found in donors. Here immunoSEQ multiplex PCR was the method, and the copy in TCRdb shows in-frame clones only, minus some. This table has roughly 70,000 clones, around 83% appearing once. Broader study findings: There were vaccine-induced immune responses in under 95% of the patients. Alterations occurring in top peripheral T cell clonotypes seemed unrelated to pseudoprogression.

Details on this clone: Its antigen is unidentified.

The specimen was peripheral blood mononuclear cells (PBMCs), collected from a glioma patient treated with radiotherapy, temozolomide or both. This TCR was recovered from a young woman with glioma. Some clones in this sample may be carry-over from other donors' samples. The genes are TRBV5-5 and TRBJ1-1; D is unclear. The CDR3 DNA is TGTGCCAGCAGCCTATCCGCAACGGGGAACACTGAAGCTTTCTTT. As protein: CASSLSATGNTEAFF.